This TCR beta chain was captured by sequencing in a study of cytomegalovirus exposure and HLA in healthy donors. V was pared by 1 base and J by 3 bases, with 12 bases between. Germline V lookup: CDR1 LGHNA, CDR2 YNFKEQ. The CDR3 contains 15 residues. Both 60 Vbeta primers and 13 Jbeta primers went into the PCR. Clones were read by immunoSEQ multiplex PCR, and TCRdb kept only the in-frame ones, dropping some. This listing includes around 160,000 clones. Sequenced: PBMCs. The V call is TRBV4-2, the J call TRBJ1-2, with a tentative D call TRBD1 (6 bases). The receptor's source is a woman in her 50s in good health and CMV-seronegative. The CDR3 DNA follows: TGTGCCAGCAGCCAAGCTTCACAGGGATACTATGGCTACACCTTC. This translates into CASSQASQGYYGYTF.